Listed below are T cell receptor beta chains from one sample, sequenced in a study of blood T cell repertoires in COVID-19. Profiling relied on immunoSEQ multiplex PCR, and the TCRdb table lists in-frame clones only, not all of them. In the table there are more than 90,000 clones, about four fifths of which are singletons. Sequencing used peripheral blood. The receptors were gathered from a human donor in a cohort sampled during active COVID-19. Each CDR3 is given with its conserved first and last residue. Each record gives: J gene, D gene, clone size, V gene, CDR3 protein, CDR3 DNA. A D gene is named only where the DNA matches it firmly. Part of the rows lack a size; the others show once, few, many or a class for expanded clones.

TRBJ2-7	.	.	TRBV4-3	CASSQDQASSYEQYF	TGCGCCAGCAGCCAAGATCAGGCGTCATCCTACGAGCAGTACTTC
TRBJ1-6	TRBD1	large	TRBV18	CASSPAGGRNSPLHF	TGTGCCAGCTCACCAGCAGGGGGCAGAAATTCACCCCTCCACTTT
TRBJ2-1	TRBD2	.	TRBV19	CASALGLAHNEQFF	TGTGCCAGCGCACTTGGACTAGCGCACAATGAGCAGTTCTTC
TRBJ1-5	.	.	TRBV5-8	CASSLFTGYDQPQHF	TGTGCCAGCAGCTTGTTTACAGGATACGATCAGCCCCAGCATTTT
TRBJ2-5	.	.	TRBV25-1	CASSDPGQWETQYF	TGTGCCAGCAGTGACCCCGGACAGTGGGAGACCCAGTACTTC
TRBJ1-5	.	.	TRBV18	CASSPEQGGQPQHF	TGTGCCAGCTCACCAGAGCAGGGCGGTCAGCCCCAGCATTTT
TRBJ2-1	TRBD2	few	TRBV3-1/TRBV3-2	CASSPGGLAGIYNEQFF	TGTGCCAGCAGCCCCGGGGGGCTAGCGGGAATCTACAATGAGCAGTTCTTC
TRBJ1-1	.	few	TRBV4-3	CASSRSTDNTEAFF	TGCGCCAGCAGCCGATCGACAGATAACACTGAAGCTTTCTTT
TRBJ1-5	.	.	TRBV7-8	CASSLGHNQPQHF	TGTGCCAGCAGCTTGGGCCATAATCAGCCCCAGCATTTT
TRBJ2-7	.	.	TRBV20-1	CSASGIGEQYF	TGCAGTGCTAGCGGGATTGGTGAGCAGTACTTC
TRBJ1-4	.	.	TRBV6-5	CASSYLGGATNEKLFF	TGTGCCAGCAGTTACTTGGGGGGGGCAACTAATGAAAAACTGTTTTTT
TRBJ2-1	TRBD1	.	TRBV7-3	CASSLTTGAGYNEQFF	TGTGCCAGCAGCTTAACGACAGGGGCTGGCTACAATGAGCAGTTCTTC
TRBJ2-3	.	.	TRBV5-1	CASSLDGQLTDTQYF	TGCGCCAGCAGCTTGGACGGACAGCTTACAGATACGCAGTATTTT
TRBJ2-3	TRBD1	.	TRBV19	CASSMGQGLLSDTQYF	TGTGCCAGTAGTATGGGACAGGGCCTATTGTCAGATACGCAGTATTTT
TRBJ1-3	TRBD1	.	TRBV6-4	CASSDSRGPGQMHSGNTIYF	TGTGCCAGCAGTGACTCGAGGGGACCGGGACAGATGCACTCTGGAAACACCATATATTTT
TRBJ1-2	TRBD1	.	TRBV3-1/TRBV3-2	CASSQDRGDRGGGYTF	TGTGCCAGCAGCCAAGATAGAGGAGACAGGGGCGGTGGCTACACCTTC
TRBJ2-1	TRBD2	.	TRBV4-2	CASSQDSGRAVSYNEQFF	TGTGCCAGCAGCCAAGATAGCGGGAGGGCCGTGAGCTACAATGAGCAGTTCTTC
TRBJ2-2	TRBD1	.	TRBV4-1	CASSLRQGGTGELFF	TGCGCCAGCAGCTTACGACAGGGGGGCACCGGGGAGCTGTTTTTT
TRBJ2-5	TRBD1	.	TRBV4-1	CASSQDQTGDETQYF	TGCGCCAGCAGCCAAGATCAGACAGGGGACGAGACCCAGTACTTC
TRBJ1-2	TRBD1	.	TRBV19	CASSPGQGNYGYTF	TGTGCCAGTAGTCCGGGACAGGGAAACTATGGCTACACCTTC
TRBJ1-5	.	.	TRBV19	CASSIDKAGPQHF	TGTGCCAGTAGTATAGATAAAGCAGGGCCCCAGCATTTT
TRBJ2-5	TRBD2	.	TRBV4-1	CASSQGTSGKETQYF	TGCGCCAGCAGCCAAGGGACTAGCGGGAAAGAGACCCAGTACTTC